Listed here are 20 T cell receptor beta chains from one sample, sequenced in a study of T-cell reconstitution after alpha-beta-depleted transplantation in children. Researchers prepared the TCRbeta library using unique molecular identifiers, the study reports. From the PCR reads, TCRdb called clonotypes with MiXCR, one entry per CDR3 protein. The sample contains 700,000 to 950,000 distinct CDR3 sequences, roughly 15% of which appear only once. Sequences were derived from PBMCs, mostly from graft donor cells, sampled 360 days after TCRalphabeta/CD19-depleted stem cell transplant. These receptors all come from a male patient under 18 who had a stem cell transplant for acute lymphoblastic leukemia, so the T cells may come from the graft donor.

The chain is built from TRBV2 and TRBJ2-7, with unresolved D. Per germline, CDR1 SNHLY and CDR2 FYNNEI. V lost 8 bases and J 4 bases, leaving 18 bases between the germline ends. CDR3 length: 14 residues. The CDR3 DNA sequence: TGTGCCAGCGGAAGGGCCGATTCCCTTTACGAGCAGTACTTC. Translating gives CASGRADSLYEQYF.

This clonotype was seen a handful of times. The chain recombines TRBV12-3 or TRBV12-4 with TRBJ1-5; TRBD1 matches at 9 bases. The V segment lost 4 bases and the J segment 6 bases; nucleotides outside the gene matches: 10. This CDR3 is 16 amino acids long. Here the CDR3 DNA reads TGTGCCAGCAGTTCCCGCCGACAGGGGGGTATTCAGCCCCAGCATTTT. As protein: CASSSRRQGGIQPQHF.

In this sample, this clonotype turned up a few times. The chain uses TRBV6-5 and TRBJ2-1; 8 bases line up with TRBD2. Germline trimming cut 2 bases from V and 1 base from J; bases unmatched to any gene: 4. Looked up from germline, CDR1 is MNHEY and CDR2 is SVGAGI. The CDR3 spans 16 residues. The DNA for the CDR3 is TGTGCCAGCAGTTACATCGGCGGGAGGTCCTACAATGAGCAGTTCTTC. It encodes CASSYIGGRSYNEQFF.

Points on this clonotype: One junction end disagrees with the germline gene, perhaps due to a read error. This chain joins TRBV13 and TRBJ2-7; TRBD2 matches at 7 bases. Germline assignment: CDR1 PRHDT and CDR2 FYEKMQ (reference sequence). The CDR3 contains 21 residues. The CDR3 sequence is CAGREMGGTPGDTLFGYEQYF. As DNA, the CDR3 is TGTGCCGGCAGGGAGATGGGGGGGACTCCCGGAGATACCCTTTTCGGTTACGAGCAGTACTTC.

This clonotype was detected a few times. The chain uses TRBV20-1 and TRBJ1-1, with TRBD1 as a possible D gene (5 bases). Trimming shortened V by 3 bases and J by 7 bases, and 9 bases separated the two germline ends. Germline values: CDR1 DFQATT, CDR2 SNEGSKA (reference sequence). The CDR3 length is 11 residues. The chain's CDR3 is CSASGGYEAFF. As DNA, the CDR3 is TGCAGTGCTAGCGGGGGGTATGAAGCTTTCTTT.

V usage is TRBV29-1 and J usage is TRBJ1-5; the D is unclear. Germline CDR1 SQVTM, CDR2 ANQGSEA. Trimming cost V 4 bases and J 2 bases, with 12 bases left between them. The CDR3 is made up of 14 amino acids. The CDR3 bases are TGCAGCGTTGGTGAGGGCGGAGGCAATCAGCCCCAGCATTTT. It encodes CSVGEGGGNQPQHF.

The chain carries TRBV12-3 or TRBV12-4 and TRBJ1-5; 7 bases fit TRBD1. V lost 5 bases and J lost 6; bases outside the gene matches: 1. The CDR3 is 12 residues long. The CDR3 here is CASSRGPQPQHF. CDR3 DNA sequence: TGTGCCAGCAGTAGGGGGCCTCAGCCCCAGCATTTT.

The rearrangement links TRBV11-2 to TRBJ2-3; 10 bases match TRBD2. The germline CDR1 and CDR2 sequences are SGHAT and FQNNGV. Unmatched junction bases numbered 18, after V lost 4 bases and J lost 5 bases. This CDR3 spans 19 amino acids. CDR3 residues: CASSYIEAFLAGELDTQYF. In nucleotides, the CDR3 is TGTGCCAGCAGCTATATTGAAGCCTTCCTAGCGGGAGAGTTAGATACGCAGTATTTT.

V usage is TRBV29-1 and J usage is TRBJ1-2; D is possibly TRBD1 (5 bases). Germline CDR1 reads SQVTM; CDR2 reads ANQGSEA. V lost 7 bases to trimming and J lost 7 bases, with 7 bases between them. CDR3 size: 9 residues. The CDR3 loop reads CSAGPGYTF. CDR3 coding DNA: TGCAGCGCGGGGCCTGGCTACACCTTC.

V and J are TRBV11-1 and TRBJ2-7; D unclear. V was pared by 2 bases and J by 2 bases, with 13 bases between. The CDR3 is 15 residues long. Per the germline V gene, CDR1 is SGHAT and CDR2 is FQDESV (reference sequence). This CDR3 reads CASSLRYPGAYEQYF. CDR3 nucleotides: TGTGCCAGCAGCTTACGCTACCCTGGGGCCTACGAGCAGTACTTC.

The genes are TRBV9 and TRBJ2-5, with 8 bases aligning to TRBD1. J lost 3 bases, V lost 0 bases, and 4 bases had no gene match. This CDR3 has 15 amino acids. CDR1 and CDR2 from the germline V gene are SGDLS and YYNGEE. Here the CDR3 reads CASSVGGTGKETQYF. The CDR3 DNA is TGTGCCAGCAGCGTAGGTGGGACAGGCAAAGAGACCCAGTACTTC.

A few counts support this clonotype. The chain has TRBV12-5 and TRBJ2-2; D unclear. V was trimmed by 7 bases and J by 7 bases, leaving 7 bases between them. Germline values: CDR1 LGHNT, CDR2 FRNRAP. This CDR3 contains 11 residues. In nucleotides, the CDR3 is TGTGCTAGTGCACTGATCGGGGAGCTGTTTTTT. It encodes CASALIGELFF.

This clonotype was counted between two and nine times. V usage is TRBV6-1 and J usage is TRBJ2-7, with 8 bases identical to TRBD2. The CDR3 runs to 12 residues. CDR1 is MNHNS, CDR2 SASEGT, per germline. The V gene end was trimmed by 10 bases and the J gene end by 1 base; junction bases not matched to a gene: 3. This CDR3 is CATSGGSYEQYF. The CDR3 DNA sequence: TGTGCCACCTCGGGGGGGTCCTACGAGCAGTACTTC.

The chain employs TRBV29-1 and TRBJ2-4, with D tentatively TRBD2 (6 bases). V shed 7 bases and J shed 1 base, with 11 bases lying between them. CDR3 length: 13 amino acids. Germline V gives CDR1 SQVTM, CDR2 ANQGSEA. Here the CDR3 reads CSAGSGAKNIQYF. The DNA for the CDR3 is TGCAGCGCTGGGAGCGGGGCCAAAAACATTCAGTACTTC.

This clonotype was counted ten times or more. The chain combines TRBV6-1 with TRBJ2-1; 8 nucleotides agree with TRBD2. V lost 6 bases to trimming and J lost 6 bases; unmatched junction nucleotides: 7. The CDR3 contains 14 residues. Germline V gene sequence: CDR1 MNHNS, CDR2 SASEGT. CDR3 coding DNA: TGTGCCAGCAGAACTAGCGGACCGGGCAATGAGCAGTTCTTC. Translation: CASRTSGPGNEQFF.

This clonotype was observed a handful of times. The gene calls are TRBV5-1 and TRBJ1-5, with a weak D call TRBD1 (6 bases). Deletions cut 0 bases from V and 7 bases from J, with 17 bases between. CDR1 and CDR2 (germline): SGHRS, YFSETQ. The length of the CDR3 is 16 residues. CDR3 region: CASSLGARGSGQPQHF. The CDR3 region has the DNA TGCGCCAGCAGCTTGGGAGCCAGGGGCTCAGGGCAGCCCCAGCATTTT.

This chain uses TRBV9 with TRBJ2-1, with a weak D call TRBD1 (6 bases). V was cut by 4 bases and J by 1 base, with 18 bases left in between. From germline, CDR1 is SGDLS and CDR2 YYNGEE. The CDR3 loop spans 17 amino acids. In DNA, the CDR3 is TGTGCCAGCAGCAGAGGGGGATTCAGGGGATCCTACAATGAGCAGTTCTTC. This codes for CASSRGGFRGSYNEQFF. Using reference TRBV9 and TRBJ2-1 for the parts outside the CDR3, the full variable domain is DSGVTQTPKHLITATGQRVTLRCSPRSGDLSVYWYQQSLDQGLQFLIQYYNGEERAKGNILERFSAQQFPDLHSELNLSSLELGDSALYFCASSRGGFRGSYNEQFFGPGTRLTVL.

The sample holds a few counts of this clonotype. The genes are TRBV13 and TRBJ2-3; 8 nucleotides line up with TRBD2. Germline trimming cut 6 bases from V and 2 bases from J; bases unmatched to any gene: 16. Germline V gene sequence: CDR1 PRHDT, CDR2 FYEKMQ (reference sequence). There are 18 residues in the CDR3. CDR3 loop: CASSSIFGREASTDTQYF. Here the CDR3 DNA reads TGTGCCAGCAGTTCGATTTTTGGGCGGGAGGCCTCCACAGATACGCAGTATTTT.

The chain joins TRBV7-8 to TRBJ2-5, with TRBD2 as a possible D gene (5 bases). V was cut by 1 base and J by 5 bases, with 11 bases left in between. Germline V gives CDR1 SGHVS, CDR2 FQNEAQ. CDR3 length equals 14 residues. The CDR3 spells CASSLESGEETQYF. The CDR3, as DNA: TGTGCCAGCAGCTTAGAAAGCGGTGAGGAGACCCAGTACTTC.

This clonotype turned up a few times. The V gene is TRBV2, the J gene TRBJ2-4; D is uncertain. Germline values: CDR1 SNHLY, CDR2 FYNNEI. This CDR3 region has 13 residues. Trimming stripped 9 bases from V and 3 bases from J, with 12 bases between. DNA of the CDR3: TGTGCCAGGAGACACATCCTCAAAAACATTCAGTACTTC. Its translation: CARRHILKNIQYF.